Following are 11 T cell receptor beta chains from one sample sequenced in a study of post-analysis software for immune sequencing data. General study results and limits: When patients were compared with controls, about five TRBV segments were more frequent, TRBV5-6, TRBV5-1 and TRBV20-1 among them.

The TCR beta cDNA libraries contained unique molecular identifiers. TCRdb independently ran MiXCR on the PCR reads; one entry per CDR3 protein. The table has about 150,000 distinct CDR3 sequences, about 29% seen once. These TCRs are of unknown antigen specificity. The sequenced sample consisted of blood. These receptors were taken from a girl between 5 and 17 years old with multiple sclerosis.

This sequence joins TRBV5-1 and TRBJ1-5; TRBD1 is a possible D gene (5 bases). The CDR3 is 14 residues long. Germline CDR1 is SGHRS and CDR2 is YFSETQ. V lost 3 bases and J lost 2, with 9 bases in between. The CDR3 loop reads CASSSLGGNQPQHF. CDR3 sequence (DNA): TGCGCCAGCAGCTCTCTAGGGGGCAATCAGCCCCAGCATTTT.

Here the CDR3 reads CAWRTTGDYGYTF. The DNA of the CDR3 is TGTGCCTGGAGGACCACAGGGGACTATGGCTACACCTTC. The chain employs TRBV30 and TRBJ1-2; TRBD1 aligns across 7 bases. Trimming removed 3 bases from V and 3 bases from J; junction bases left unmatched: 4. Germline V gene lookup returns CDR1 GTSNPN and CDR2 SVGIG (reference sequence). CDR3 length equals 13 residues.

About this clonotype itself: This could be a read error, since a much larger clone is one nucleotide away. The V call is TRBV20-1, the J call TRBJ1-2, with 7 nucleotides matching TRBD1. Germline trimming cut 5 bases from V and 4 bases from J; bases unmatched to any gene: 7. This CDR3 has 13 residues. CDR1 is DFQATT and CDR2 is SNEGSKA in the germline V gene (reference sequence). CDR3 region: CSAATGQCYGYTF. The CDR3 DNA follows: TGCAGTGCTGCAACGGGACAGTGCTATGGCTACACCTTC.

CDR3 residues: CASSLAQIADPTNEKLFF. DNA for the CDR3: TGCGCCAGCAGCTTGGCCCAGATTGCGGATCCAACTAATGAAAAACTGTTTTTT. The chain joins TRBV5-1 to TRBJ1-4; D gene ambiguous. The germline V gene encodes CDR1 SGHRS and CDR2 YFSETQ. Trimming pared 0 bases from V and 0 bases from J, leaving 15 bases between. The CDR3 is made up of 18 amino acids.

With respect to this clonotype: This clone may be a read error of a much larger clone one base away. This chain links TRBV10-3 with TRBJ2-7; no clear D gene. The CDR3 runs to 14 residues. Germline-derived CDR1 and CDR2 are ENHRY and SYGVKD. This CDR3 reads CAIRDGNARYKQYF. For the CDR3, the DNA is TGTGCCATCAGGGACGGCAACGCCCGCTACAAGCAGTACTTC.

This clonotype was observed a handful of times. The chain links TRBV5-1 to TRBJ1-1, with D uncertain. V gave up 0 bases and J gave up 0 bases, with 9 bases separating them. CDR1 SGHRS and CDR2 YFSETQ come from the germline V gene. CDR3 size: 15 residues. The CDR3 nucleotides are TGCGCCAGCAGCTTGGCCGCGGGGATGAACACTGAAGCTTTCTTT. This gives the protein CASSLAAGMNTEAFF.

This clonotype was found a few times. The V and J genes are TRBV11-2 and TRBJ2-3; 7 bases are shared with TRBD2. The J segment lost 7 bases and the V segment lost 3 bases, leaving 7 bases of the junction unmatched. The germline V gene has CDR1 SGHAT and CDR2 FQNNGV. This CDR3 region has 14 residues. The CDR3 nucleotides are TGTGCCAGCAGCTTGAGGCTAGCGGCGCATACGCAGTATTTT. As protein: CASSLRLAAHTQYF. Combining the CDR3 with reference TRBV11-2 and TRBJ2-3 gives the whole variable domain EAGVAQSPRYKIIEKRQSVAFWCNPISGHATLYWYQQILGQGPKLLIQFQNNGVVDDSQLPKDRFSAERLKGVDSTLKIQPAKLEDSAVYLCASSLRLAAHTQYFGPGTRLTVL.

The V call is TRBV11-3, the J call TRBJ1-1; unclear D gene. V lost 3 bases and J lost 3, with 8 bases in between. This CDR3 region has 13 residues. Germline V CDR1 and CDR2: SGHNT, YENEEA. The CDR3, as DNA: TGTGCCAGCAGCTTCCTGAGGGACACTGAAGCTTTCTTT. Protein product: CASSFLRDTEAFF. The variable domain in full, with the rest retrieved from reference TRBV11-3 and TRBJ1-1, is EAGVVQSPRYKIIEKKQPVAFWCNPISGHNTLYWYLQNLGQGPELLIRYENEEAVDDSQLPKDRFSAERLKGVDSTLKIQPAELGDSAVYLCASSFLRDTEAFFGQGTRLTVV.

This clonotype was picked up one time. The J gene is TRBJ1-1, the V gene TRBV12-3 or TRBV12-4, with D perhaps TRBD1 (6 bases). Trimming shortened V by 4 bases and J by 4 bases, and 13 bases separated the two germline ends. This CDR3 region has 14 residues. The CDR3, as DNA: TGTGCCAGCAGTTACCCAGGGGAGGGCACTGAAGCTTTCTTT. It codes for CASSYPGEGTEAFF.

Note on this clonotype: Given a much more abundant clone one base away, this may be a read error. The chain links TRBV29-1 to TRBJ2-5; D unresolved. The CDR3 runs to 10 residues. With 8 bases removed from V and 11 bases from J, the gap between germline ends came to 15 bases. CDR1 is SQVTM and CDR2 is ANQGSEA in the germline V gene. Here the CDR3 DNA reads TGCAGCACAAACACAGATGAGCAGTACTTC. Protein: CSTNTDEQYF.

This clonotype was seen a few times. In DNA form, the CDR3 reads TGTGCCAGCAGTGATGACCCCCAGACCCAGTACTTC. Translating it yields CASSDDPQTQYF. The chain joins TRBV2 to TRBJ2-5; the D is unclear. Germline V CDR1 and CDR2: SNHLY, FYNNEI. This CDR3 is 12 amino acids long. V was clipped by 3 bases and J by 6 bases, with 8 bases between them.